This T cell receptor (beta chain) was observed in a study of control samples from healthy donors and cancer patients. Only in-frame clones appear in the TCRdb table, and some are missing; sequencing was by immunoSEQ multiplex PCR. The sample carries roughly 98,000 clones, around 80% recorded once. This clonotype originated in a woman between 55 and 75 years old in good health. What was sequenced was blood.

CDR3 amino acids: CASSLTGVANEKLFF. The CDR3 DNA sequence: TGTGCCAGCAGCTTGACAGGGGTTGCTAATGAAAAACTGTTTTTT. The chain carries TRBV7-2 and TRBJ1-4; TRBD1 matches 8 bases. With V trimmed by 3 bases and J by 3 bases, 3 bases remained unmatched. The CDR3 covers 15 residues. Germline loops: CDR1 SGHTA, CDR2 FQGNSA.